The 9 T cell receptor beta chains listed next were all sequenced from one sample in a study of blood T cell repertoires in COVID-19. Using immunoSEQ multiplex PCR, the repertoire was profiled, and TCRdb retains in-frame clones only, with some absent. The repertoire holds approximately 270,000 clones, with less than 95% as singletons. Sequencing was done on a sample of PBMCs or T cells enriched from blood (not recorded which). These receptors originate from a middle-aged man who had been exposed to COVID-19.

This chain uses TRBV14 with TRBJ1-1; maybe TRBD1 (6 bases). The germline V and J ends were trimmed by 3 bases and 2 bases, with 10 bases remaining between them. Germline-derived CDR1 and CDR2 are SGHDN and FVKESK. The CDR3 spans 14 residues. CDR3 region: CASSHRTANTEAFF. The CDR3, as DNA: TGTGCCAGCAGCCATCGGACAGCCAACACTGAAGCTTTCTTT. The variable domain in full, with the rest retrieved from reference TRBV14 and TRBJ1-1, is EAGVTQFPSHSVIEKGQTVTLRCDPISGHDNLYWYRRVMGKEIKFLLHFVKESKQDESGMPNNRFLAERTGGTYSTLKVQPAELEDSGVYFCASSHRTANTEAFFGQGTRLTVV.

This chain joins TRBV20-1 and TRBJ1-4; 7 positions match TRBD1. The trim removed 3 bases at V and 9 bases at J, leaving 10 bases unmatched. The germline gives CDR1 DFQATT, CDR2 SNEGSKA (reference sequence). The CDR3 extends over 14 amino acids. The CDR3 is CSASVGRDSQKLFF. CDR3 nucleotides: TGCAGTGCTAGTGTTGGTAGGGACAGCCAAAAACTGTTTTTT.

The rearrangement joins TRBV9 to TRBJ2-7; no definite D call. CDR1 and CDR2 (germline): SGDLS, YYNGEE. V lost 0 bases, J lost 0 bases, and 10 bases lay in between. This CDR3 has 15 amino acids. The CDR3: CASSVGSASSYEQYF. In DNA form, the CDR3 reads TGTGCCAGCAGCGTAGGATCTGCTAGCTCCTACGAGCAGTACTTC.

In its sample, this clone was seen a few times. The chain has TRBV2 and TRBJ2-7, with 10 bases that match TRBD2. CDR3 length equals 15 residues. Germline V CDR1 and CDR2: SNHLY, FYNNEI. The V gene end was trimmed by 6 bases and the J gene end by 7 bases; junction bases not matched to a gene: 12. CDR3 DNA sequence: TGTGCCAGCAGAGGGATAGCGGGAGGCCCGAGGGAGCAGTACTTC. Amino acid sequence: CASRGIAGGPREQYF.

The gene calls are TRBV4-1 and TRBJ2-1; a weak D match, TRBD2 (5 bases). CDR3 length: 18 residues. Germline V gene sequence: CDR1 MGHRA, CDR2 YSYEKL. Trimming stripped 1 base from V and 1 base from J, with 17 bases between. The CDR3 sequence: CASSQVRGGAVSYNEQFF. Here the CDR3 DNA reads TGCGCCAGCAGCCAAGTCCGGGGTGGAGCGGTGTCCTACAATGAGCAGTTCTTC.

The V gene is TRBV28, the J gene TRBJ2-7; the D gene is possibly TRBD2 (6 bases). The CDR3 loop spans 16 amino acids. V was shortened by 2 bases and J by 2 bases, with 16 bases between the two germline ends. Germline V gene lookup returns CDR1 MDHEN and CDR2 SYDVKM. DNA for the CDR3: TGTGCCAGCAGTTTAGCCCCCCAGGAGGGGACCTACGAGCAGTACTTC. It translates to CASSLAPQEGTYEQYF.

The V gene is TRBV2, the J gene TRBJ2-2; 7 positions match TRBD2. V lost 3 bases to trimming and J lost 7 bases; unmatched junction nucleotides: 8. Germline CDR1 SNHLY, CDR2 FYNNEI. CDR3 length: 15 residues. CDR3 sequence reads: CASSESGINGGELFF. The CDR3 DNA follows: TGTGCCAGCAGTGAGAGCGGGATCAATGGCGGGGAGCTGTTTTTT.

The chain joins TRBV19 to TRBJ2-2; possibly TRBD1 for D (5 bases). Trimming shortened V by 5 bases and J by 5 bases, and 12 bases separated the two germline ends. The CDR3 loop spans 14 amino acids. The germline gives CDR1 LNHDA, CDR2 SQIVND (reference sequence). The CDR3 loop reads CASSLRQRTGELFF. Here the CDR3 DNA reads TGTGCCAGTAGTCTAAGACAGAGGACCGGGGAGCTGTTTTTT. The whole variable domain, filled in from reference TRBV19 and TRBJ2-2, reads DGGITQSPKYLFRKEGQNVTLSCEQNLNHDAMYWYRQDPGQGLRLIYYSQIVNDFQKGDIAEGYSVSREKKESFPLTVTSAQKNPTAFYLCASSLRQRTGELFFGEGSRLTVL.

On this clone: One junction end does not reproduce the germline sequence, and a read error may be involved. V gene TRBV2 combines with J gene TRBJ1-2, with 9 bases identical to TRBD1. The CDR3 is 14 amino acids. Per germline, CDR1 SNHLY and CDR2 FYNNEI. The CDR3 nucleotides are TGTGCCAGCAGCGAAGACAGGGGGAACTATGGCTACACCTTC. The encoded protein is CASSEDRGNYGYTF.